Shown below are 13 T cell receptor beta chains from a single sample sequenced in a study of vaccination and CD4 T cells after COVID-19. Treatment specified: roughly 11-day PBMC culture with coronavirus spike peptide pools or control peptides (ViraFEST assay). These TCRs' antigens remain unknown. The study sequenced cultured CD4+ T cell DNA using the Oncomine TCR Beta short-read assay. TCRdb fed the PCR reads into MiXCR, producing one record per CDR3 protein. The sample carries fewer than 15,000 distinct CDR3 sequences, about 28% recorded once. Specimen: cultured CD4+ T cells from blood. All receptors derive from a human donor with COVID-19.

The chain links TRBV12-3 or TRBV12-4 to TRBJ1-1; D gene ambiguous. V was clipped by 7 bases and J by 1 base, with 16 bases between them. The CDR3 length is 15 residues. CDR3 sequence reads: CASTPSSGRNTEAFF. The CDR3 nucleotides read TGTGCCAGCACCCCCAGCAGCGGGAGGAACACTGAAGCTTTCTTT.

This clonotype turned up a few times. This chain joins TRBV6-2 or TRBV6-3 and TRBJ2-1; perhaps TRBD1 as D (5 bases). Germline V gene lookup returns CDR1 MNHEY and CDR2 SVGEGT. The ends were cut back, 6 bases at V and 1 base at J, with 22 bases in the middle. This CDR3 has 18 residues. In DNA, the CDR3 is TGTGCCAGCAGCTCCCAGCTCGGACAATCGAATTCCTACAATGAGCAGTTCTTC. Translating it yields CASSSQLGQSNSYNEQFF.

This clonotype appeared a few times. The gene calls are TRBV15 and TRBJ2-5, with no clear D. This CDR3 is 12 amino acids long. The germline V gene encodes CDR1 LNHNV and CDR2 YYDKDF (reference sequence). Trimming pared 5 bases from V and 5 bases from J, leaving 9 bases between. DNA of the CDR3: TGTGCCACCAGCCCACCGCTGGAGACCCAGTACTTC. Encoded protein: CATSPPLETQYF.

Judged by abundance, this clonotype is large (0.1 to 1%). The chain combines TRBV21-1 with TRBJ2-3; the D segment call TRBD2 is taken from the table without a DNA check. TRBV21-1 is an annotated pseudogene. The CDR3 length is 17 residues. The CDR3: CASSKRGSGASTDTQYF. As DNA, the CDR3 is TGTGCCAGCAGCAAACGGGGTAGCGGGGCTAGCACAGATACGCAGTATTTT.

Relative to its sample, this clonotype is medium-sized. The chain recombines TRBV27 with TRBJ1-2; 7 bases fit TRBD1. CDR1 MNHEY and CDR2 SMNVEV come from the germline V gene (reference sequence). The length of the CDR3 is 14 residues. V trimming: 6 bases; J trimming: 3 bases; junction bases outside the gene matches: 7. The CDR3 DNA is TGTGCCAGCAGAAGGGACAGTCTTGACTATGGCTACACCTTC. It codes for CASRRDSLDYGYTF.

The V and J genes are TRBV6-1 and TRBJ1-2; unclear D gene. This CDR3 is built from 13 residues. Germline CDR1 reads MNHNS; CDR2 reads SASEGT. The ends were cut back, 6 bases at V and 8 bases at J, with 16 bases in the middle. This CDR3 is CASRDTGSRGYTF. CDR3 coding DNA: TGTGCCAGCAGAGATACCGGGTCTCGGGGCTACACCTTC.

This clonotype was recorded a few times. CDR3 sequence (DNA): TGTGCCAGCCGTGCGGGGGTACGGCCGGAAGAGACCCAGTACTTC. Its translation is CASRAGVRPEETQYF. The chain links TRBV6-1 to TRBJ2-5; 7 bases line up with TRBD2. This CDR3 has 15 amino acids. The J segment lost 3 bases and the V segment lost 8 bases, leaving 12 bases of the junction unmatched. Germline loops: CDR1 MNHNS, CDR2 SASEGT.

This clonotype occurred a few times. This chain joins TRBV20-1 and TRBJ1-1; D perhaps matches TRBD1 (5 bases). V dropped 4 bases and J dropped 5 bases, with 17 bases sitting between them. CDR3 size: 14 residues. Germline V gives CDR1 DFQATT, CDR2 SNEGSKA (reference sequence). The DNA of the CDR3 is TGCAGTGCTAACCGGGACGGGGGATTGACTGAAGCTTTCTTT. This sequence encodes CSANRDGGLTEAFF.

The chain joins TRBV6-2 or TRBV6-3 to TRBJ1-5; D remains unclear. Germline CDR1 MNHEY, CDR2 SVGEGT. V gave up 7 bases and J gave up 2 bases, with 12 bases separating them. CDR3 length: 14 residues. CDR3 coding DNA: TGTGCCAGCAATCCAGGAGGCGGCAATCAGCCCCAGCATTTT. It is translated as CASNPGGGNQPQHF.

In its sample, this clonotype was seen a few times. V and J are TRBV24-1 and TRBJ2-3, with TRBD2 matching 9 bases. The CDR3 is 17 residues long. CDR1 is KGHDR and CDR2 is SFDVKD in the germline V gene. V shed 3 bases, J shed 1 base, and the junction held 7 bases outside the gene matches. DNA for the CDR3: TGTGCCACCAGTGATGCAGCCTCTAGCGGGGGCACAGATACGCAGTATTTT. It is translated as CATSDAASSGGTDTQYF.

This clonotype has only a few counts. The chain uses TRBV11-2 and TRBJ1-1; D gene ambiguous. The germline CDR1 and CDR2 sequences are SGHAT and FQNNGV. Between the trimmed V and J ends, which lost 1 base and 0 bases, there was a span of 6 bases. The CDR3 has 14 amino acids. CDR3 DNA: TGTGCCAGCAGCTTAGCTGGGATGAACACTGAAGCTTTCTTT. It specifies CASSLAGMNTEAFF.

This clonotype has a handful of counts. This CDR3 is CASSLRESNQPQHF. CDR3 nucleotide sequence: TGTGCCAGCAGTTTAAGGGAGAGCAATCAGCCCCAGCATTTT. This chain joins TRBV12-3 or TRBV12-4 and TRBJ1-5, with D uncertain. Trimming took off 2 bases at V and 1 base at J, with 6 bases between the two ends. The CDR3 consists of 14 residues.

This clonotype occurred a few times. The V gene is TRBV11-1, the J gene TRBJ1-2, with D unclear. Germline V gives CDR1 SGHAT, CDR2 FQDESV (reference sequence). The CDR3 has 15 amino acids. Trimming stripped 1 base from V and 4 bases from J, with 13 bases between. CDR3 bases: TGTGCCAGCAGCTTAGGAGCCGACTCTATCTATGGCTACACCTTC. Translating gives CASSLGADSIYGYTF.